This TCR beta chain is drawn from a study of blood T cell repertoires in COVID-19 (dated by TCRdb to 2020 to 2022). For context, the study as a whole: Collaborator samples came from the United States, Italy and Spain and covered acute and convalescent phases of COVID-19. The prospective study material was composed of cDNA or gDNA derived from T cells, B-cell-depleted T cells, or PBMCs. Deeply sampled blood TCRbeta repertoires from subjects exposed to, actively infected with, or recovered from COVID-19 were included in the dataset. The repertoires were released in a freely available public database intended as a resource for research on the immune response to SARS-CoV-2. The samples were drawn from two sources: the first 160 participants of the ongoing ImmuneRACE study, and 1,000 to 1,500 subjects contributed by 6 global collaborators. Nearly every sample came with metadata listing a de-identified subject ID, COVID-19 status, age in years and sex. Where HLA class I and class II types were available, the types were taken from metadata supplied by the sample provider, not from assay-based typing.

The collaborating institutions used their own protocols to collect whole blood in K2EDTA tubes. For TCRbeta analysis, collaborator samples were shipped as frozen whole blood, as isolated PBMCs, or as DNA extracted from either sample type. What the study reported, not specific to this receptor: How much clinical and demographic metadata was included differed by source and by participant, and the metadata was provided uncurated.

On this clone itself: Its target antigen remains unknown. No quality values exist for individual bases; no much larger clone is one base distant.

The immunoSEQ Assay, a bias-controlled multiplex PCR, was used to amplify TCRbeta CDR3 regions from genomic DNA. The paper's data handling went like this. The number of nucleated cells in each sample was estimated from the amplification of reference gene primers within the assay. Sequence reads were collapsed and filtered to measure the absolute abundance of every unique TCRbeta CDR3 rearrangement. For each sample, productive Simpson clonality was calculated by taking the square root of Simpson's diversity index across productive rearrangements. TCRdb took this table from immuneACCESS and kept in-frame rearrangements with V and J called. Such tables lack part of the clones; where checked against another copy, unresolved V genes explain under half of the gap, and the rest is unexplained. That table supplies the V and J calls and clone size; D and trimming were determined from the DNA. Here the sample has 54,000 or so clones; about four fifths occur a single time. In total, the top ten clones hold 1.9% of the sample.

The CDR3 measures 11 amino acids from cysteine to phenylalanine. Only the CDR3 part of the read is kept: 33 bases, read in frame from the first base. At the junction V is shortened by 5 bases and J by 8 bases, with 9 bases in between. CDR1 SEHNR and CDR2 FQNEAQ were looked up in the germline V gene (reference sequence). The sequenced sample was peripheral blood. The clonotype was recovered from a woman aged 55-70 years with acute or convalescent COVID-19. This chain joins TRBV7-9 to TRBJ1-1; the D gene lacks a confident call. CDR3 loop: CASSPWEEAFF. Here is the DNA: TGTGCCAGCAGCCCCTGGGAGGAAGCTTTCTTT.